This T cell receptor (beta chain) was sequenced during a study of T cell responses to AZD1222 COVID-19 vaccine. Findings and caveats of the study: There were mostly white British donors and more females than males, and clonal diversity was possibly underestimated.

As for this clone: What it binds is not known.

CDR1 SGHAT and CDR2 FQNNGV come from the germline V gene. The V gene lost 6 bases and the J gene lost 8 bases, with 13 bases spanning the gap. The CDR3 has 13 amino acids. Produced via immunoSEQ multiplex PCR; TCRdb's table is partial and in-frame only. The sample lists 150,000 to 200,000 clones; 85% to 90% were seen once. The chain employs TRBV11-2 and TRBJ2-2; D is unclear. This specimen consisted of peripheral blood, obtained on day 0 of AZD1222 vaccination. This receptor was obtained from an adult in good health. The CDR3 sequence is CASRPSPTGELFF. The CDR3 bases are TGTGCCAGCAGGCCCAGTCCGACGGGGGAGCTGTTTTTT.